This note documents a single TCR beta chain sequence. Naive CD8 cells lacked CD45RO and underwent positive selection for CCR7, leaving out terminally differentiated effector memory CD45RA+ cells. Sequenced by immunoSEQ multiplex PCR; TCRdb stores in-frame clones only, minus some. The top ten clones hold 0.85% to 1.2% of a sample with around 2,000,000 clones, roughly 95% of them seen once. The sample originates from a study of shared clonotypes between healthy human individuals. The V and J ends lost 3 bases and 0 bases, in that order; junction bases with no gene match: 1. The germline gives CDR1 SGHAT, CDR2 FQDESV (reference sequence). This CDR3 region has 16 residues.

This chain connects TRBV11-1 to TRBJ2-3; 12 bases are shared with TRBD2. The sequencing input was naive CD8+ T cells sorted from blood. The TCR originated in a man between 18 and 35 years old in good health. CDR3 coding DNA: TGTGCCAGCAGCTTTCTAGCGGGGGGGAGCACAGATACGCAGTATTTT. Amino acids: CASSFLAGGSTDTQYF.